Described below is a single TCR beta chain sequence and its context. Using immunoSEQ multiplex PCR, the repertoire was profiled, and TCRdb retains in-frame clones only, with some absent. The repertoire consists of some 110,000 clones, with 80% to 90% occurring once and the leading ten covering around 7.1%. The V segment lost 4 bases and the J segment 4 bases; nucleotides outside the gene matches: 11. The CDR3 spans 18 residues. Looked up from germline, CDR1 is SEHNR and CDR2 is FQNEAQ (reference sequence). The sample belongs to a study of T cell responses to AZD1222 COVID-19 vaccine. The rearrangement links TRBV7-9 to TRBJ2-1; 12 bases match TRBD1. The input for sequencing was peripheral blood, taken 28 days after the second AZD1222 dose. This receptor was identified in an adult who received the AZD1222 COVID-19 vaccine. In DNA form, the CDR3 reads TGTGCCAGCAGCTCAGTCCCGGGACAGGGGGCACGGTACAATGAGCAGTTCTTC. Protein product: CASSSVPGQGARYNEQFF.